The 18 T cell receptor beta chains reported below all come from one sample, sequenced in a study of blood T cell repertoires in COVID-19. Profiling relied on immunoSEQ multiplex PCR, and the TCRdb table lists in-frame clones only, not all of them. In the table there are roughly 250,000 clones, approximately 85% of which are singletons. The specimen sequenced was PBMCs or T cells enriched from blood (not recorded which). The receptors come from a woman aged 25 to 45 who had recovered from COVID-19.

CDR3 in DNA: TGTGCCAGCAGCCAAGGCGGGGGACCCTACGAGCAGTACTTC. It codes for CASSQGGGPYEQYF. The V call is TRBV14, the J call TRBJ2-7; 7 bases are a match to TRBD2. Losses at the gene ends were 1 base for V and 2 bases for J; bases not matched to a gene: 2. This CDR3 comprises 14 residues. Germline CDR1 SGHDN, CDR2 FVKESK.

This rearrangement joins TRBV11-2 to TRBJ1-5, with D possibly TRBD1 on 5 matching bases. The CDR3 is 13 residues long. The germline V and J ends were trimmed by 5 bases and 7 bases, with 12 bases remaining between them. CDR1 and CDR2 (germline): SGHAT, FQNNGV. CDR3 sequence (DNA): TGTGCCAGCAGCCCGGACATCGGGCAGCCCCAGCATTTT. Translation: CASSPDIGQPQHF.

The rearrangement joins TRBV5-1 to TRBJ1-1, with 7 nucleotides matching TRBD1. The CDR3 sequence is 17 residues long. CDR1 is SGHRS and CDR2 is YFSETQ in the germline V gene. Trimming removed 0 bases from V and 6 bases from J; junction bases left unmatched: 14. The CDR3 sequence is CASSLEPVSTGLAEAFF. The CDR3 nucleotides are TGCGCCAGCAGCTTGGAACCCGTTTCGACAGGGCTCGCTGAAGCTTTCTTT.

The chain joins TRBV9 to TRBJ2-3; 8 positions agree with TRBD1. The germline gives CDR1 SGDLS, CDR2 YYNGEE. This CDR3 has 15 residues. V lost 0 bases and J lost 4; bases outside the gene matches: 4. The CDR3 bases are TGTGCCAGCAGCGTAGAATCCAGGGGGCCAGATACGCAGTATTTT. Its protein is CASSVESRGPDTQYF.

This clone was found once. The chain couples TRBV27 to TRBJ2-7; 9 nucleotides match TRBD1. The germline V gene has CDR1 MNHEY and CDR2 SMNVEV (reference sequence). V gave up 6 bases and J gave up 1 base; unmatched junction bases: 10. The CDR3 loop spans 16 amino acids. CDR3 bases: TGTGCCAGCAGGAGGACAGGGGCCCGACCTTCCTACGAGCAGTACTTC. It yields the protein CASRRTGARPSYEQYF.

The rearrangement links TRBV5-1 to TRBJ1-1; D call uncertain. V was shortened by 2 bases and J by 1 base, with 6 bases between the two germline ends. The CDR3 has 13 residues. Germline V CDR1 and CDR2: SGHRS, YFSETQ. CDR3 in amino acids: CASSFTENTEAFF. The CDR3 coding sequence is TGCGCCAGCAGCTTCACAGAGAACACTGAAGCTTTCTTT.

V is TRBV6-6 and J is TRBJ2-2, with D unresolved. CDR1 is MNHNY and CDR2 is SVGAGI in the germline V gene (reference sequence). The CDR3 is 14 amino acids. With 7 bases removed from V and 2 bases from J, the gap between germline ends came to 11 bases. CDR3 nucleotide sequence: TGTGCCAGCAAAGAGAGTCTAAACACCGGGGAGCTGTTTTTT. This encodes CASKESLNTGELFF.

This chain joins TRBV11-2 and TRBJ2-7; tentatively, D is TRBD1 (7 bases). The CDR3 covers 18 residues. Germline V gene lookup returns CDR1 SGHAT and CDR2 FQNNGV. Trimming cost V 4 bases and J 2 bases, with 24 bases left between them. CDR3 coding DNA: TGTGCCAGCAGCTACCCACTTACCTCCAGGGGGGCCACCTACGAGCAGTACTTC. Amino acids: CASSYPLTSRGATYEQYF. The whole variable domain, remainder taken from reference TRBV11-2 and TRBJ2-7, is EAGVAQSPRYKIIEKRQSVAFWCNPISGHATLYWYQQILGQGPKLLIQFQNNGVVDDSQLPKDRFSAERLKGVDSTLKIQPAKLEDSAVYLCASSYPLTSRGATYEQYFGPGTRLTVT.

In this sample, this clone turned up once. J is TRBJ2-2 and V is TRBV19; TRBD2 might be the D (7 bases). Per germline, CDR1 LNHDA and CDR2 SQIVND (reference sequence). The CDR3 extends over 16 amino acids. The germline V and J ends were trimmed by 0 bases and 4 bases, with 12 bases remaining between them. CDR3 loop: CASSIEAGAGTGELFF. CDR3 bases: TGTGCCAGTAGTATAGAGGCGGGGGCAGGCACCGGGGAGCTGTTTTTT.

V and J are TRBV30 and TRBJ1-1; possibly TRBD1 for D (5 bases). Per germline, CDR1 GTSNPN and CDR2 SVGIG (reference sequence). This CDR3 has 10 amino acids. The V end was cut by 7 bases, the J end by 7 bases, with 10 bases between. This CDR3 is CASQGIEAFF. DNA of the CDR3: TGTGCCTCTCAGGGAATTGAAGCTTTCTTT.

The chain is built from TRBV28 and TRBJ1-4, with D hard to call. V was clipped by 6 bases and J by 0 bases, with 11 bases between them. Germline V gene data show CDR1 as MDHEN and CDR2 as SYDVKM. The CDR3 is made up of 15 amino acids. This CDR3 reads CASSLQVATNEKLFF. The CDR3 coding sequence is TGTGCCAGCAGCCTCCAGGTTGCAACTAATGAAAAACTGTTTTTT.

The CDR3 DNA reads as TGTGCCAGCAGCTCTAGCGGAGGGAACACCGGGGAGCTGTTTTTT. It translates to CASSSSGGNTGELFF. This chain connects TRBV7-9 to TRBJ2-2, with TRBD2 matching over 7 bases. Germline V gene lookup returns CDR1 SEHNR and CDR2 FQNEAQ (reference sequence). This CDR3 is 15 amino acids long. After removal of 4 bases from V and 1 base from J, the junction contained 3 bases not matched to a gene. Looking up the rest from reference TRBV7-9 and TRBJ2-2 gives the full variable domain: DTGVSQNPRHKITKRGQNVTFRCDPISEHNRLYWYRQTLGQGPEFLTYFQNEAQLEKSRLLSDRFSAERPKGSFSTLEIQRTEQGDSAMYLCASSSSGGNTGELFFGEGSRLTVL.

This rearrangement joins TRBV4-1 to TRBJ2-5, with D tentatively TRBD2 (6 bases). This CDR3 spans 15 amino acids. The V gene's germline CDR1 is MGHRA and CDR2 YSYEKL. Trimming left V 0 bases short and J 4 bases short, with 12 bases between. As DNA, the CDR3 is TGCGCCAGCAGCCAAGAAGGGGAGGCTCGAGAGACCCAGTACTTC. The encoded protein is CASSQEGEARETQYF.

This chain uses TRBV7-2 with TRBJ1-5; maybe TRBD1 (6 bases). V was shortened by 1 base and J by 3 bases, with 13 bases between the two germline ends. Germline lookup yields CDR1 SGHTA and CDR2 FQGNSA. This CDR3 is built from 16 residues. CDR3 in amino acids: CASSLGPDRFNQPQHF. The CDR3 nucleotides read TGTGCCAGCAGCTTAGGACCCGACAGGTTCAATCAGCCCCAGCATTTT.

The J gene is TRBJ2-2, the V gene TRBV9; no firm D call. The CDR3 has 15 residues. CDR1 and CDR2 from the germline V gene are SGDLS and YYNGEE. The V gene lost 7 bases and the J gene lost 0 bases, with 13 bases spanning the gap. The CDR3 sequence is CASYPDAANTGELFF. The CDR3 DNA follows: TGTGCCAGCTATCCTGACGCGGCGAACACCGGGGAGCTGTTTTTT.

The gene calls are TRBV7-9 and TRBJ2-2; no reliable D call. The CDR3 is made up of 13 amino acids. V was clipped by 6 bases and J by 2 bases, with 7 bases between them. Germline lookup yields CDR1 SEHNR and CDR2 FQNEAQ (reference sequence). CDR3 protein: CASRTPNTGELFF. The CDR3 DNA reads TGTGCCAGCAGAACACCCAACACCGGGGAGCTGTTTTTT.

V is TRBV2 and J is TRBJ2-7; 7 nucleotides line up with TRBD2. Trimming cost V 2 bases and J 2 bases; bases outside gene matches: 12. There are 17 residues in the CDR3. Germline values: CDR1 SNHLY, CDR2 FYNNEI. CDR3 nucleotide sequence: TGTGCCAGCAGTGAAAGGGAGCGGGACTTCTCAACCTACGAGCAGTACTTC. It yields the protein CASSERERDFSTYEQYF.

The CDR3 is CASSLGPSLNTEAFF. DNA for the CDR3: TGTGCCAGCAGCTTAGGGCCTTCCCTGAACACTGAAGCTTTCTTT. This sequence joins TRBV7-8 and TRBJ1-1, with D hard to call. Germline values: CDR1 SGHVS, CDR2 FQNEAQ. V was trimmed by 1 base and J by 0 bases, leaving 9 bases between them. The length of the CDR3 is 15 residues.